The present entry profiles one T cell receptor (beta chain) with its context. Under the authors' procedure: The authors estimated nucleated cell counts from reference gene primer amplification. Sequenced by immunoSEQ multiplex PCR; TCRdb stores in-frame clones only, minus some. V, J and clone size reflect that table, while D and trimming were determined from the DNA. The table has some 200,000 clones, roughly nine tenths seen once. This record belongs to a study of blood T cell repertoires in COVID-19. Study at large: Samples of COVID-19 (acute and convalescent) were obtained from the United States, Italy and Spain. Sources were T cells, B-cell-depleted T cells, or PBMCs; the material itself was cDNA or gDNA.

Looked up from germline, CDR1 is MNHEY and CDR2 is SVGAGI. CDR3 length equals 14 residues. The trim removed 11 bases at V and 5 bases at J, leaving 12 bases unmatched. The chain carries TRBV6-5 and TRBJ2-1, with TRBD2 matching over 7 bases. This receptor was taken from a woman between 45 and 60 years old with acute or convalescent COVID-19. Sequenced input: peripheral blood. CDR3 loop: CAGTRTSEDNEQFF. As DNA, the CDR3 is TGTGCCGGAACTCGGACTAGTGAGGACAATGAGCAGTTCTTC.